This TCR beta chain is drawn from a study of shared clonotypes between healthy human individuals. Findings and limits, study-wide: Clonotypes not shared had lower generation probabilities than those common to all four donors.

A note on this clone: Its specificity is not known.

Deep level was the assay's run setting. Assay used: immunoSEQ multiplex PCR; TCRdb lists only in-frame clones, some missing. The sample includes some 900,000 clones, roughly 72% seen only once; the top ten take about 1.5%. This CDR3 has 15 amino acids. V dropped 2 bases and J dropped 1 base, with 10 bases sitting between them. Germline CDR1 MNHEY, CDR2 SVGAGI. The receptor comes from a man aged 18 to 30 in good health. The chain couples TRBV6-5 to TRBJ2-3; the D gene is possibly TRBD1 (5 bases). The sequenced material came from memory CD4+ T cells sorted from blood. The subset here: CD45RA-negative fraction. The DNA for the CDR3 is TGTGCCAGCAGTTACGACAGCACCCGCACAGATACGCAGTATTTT. Its protein product is CASSYDSTRTDTQYF.